The present T cell receptor (beta chain) was sequenced within a study of cytomegalovirus exposure and HLA in healthy donors. This CDR3 contains 15 residues. V was cut by 6 bases and J by 0 bases, with 13 bases left in between. Looked up from germline, CDR1 is MNHEY and CDR2 is SVGAGI. In the PCR, 60 Vbeta and 13 Jbeta primers were used. Some clones are missing from TCRdb's copy, which holds only in-frame ones; the method was immunoSEQ multiplex PCR. Seen here are approximately 100,000 clones, around three quarters observed once, and the top ten hold more than 4.5%. The sequencing sample was made of PBMCs. J is TRBJ2-3 and V is TRBV6-5, with D perhaps matching TRBD1 (5 bases). This receptor was identified in a female donor in good health and CMV-seropositive. The CDR3 reads CASRGQFYSTDTQYF. The DNA for the CDR3 is TGTGCCAGCAGAGGACAATTTTATAGCACAGATACGCAGTATTTT.